This T cell receptor (beta chain) originates from a study of blood T cell repertoires in COVID-19. Study background: The United States, Italy and Spain provided the acute and convalescent COVID-19 samples. T cells, B-cell-depleted T cells, or PBMCs provided the cDNA or gDNA that served as material.

Participants spanned ages about 18 to 90 years and resided in 20 to 30 US areas. Clinical history as reported by participants underpinned cohort assignment. Generated by immunoSEQ multiplex PCR, the TCRdb table keeps only in-frame clones and is missing some. The sample contains 300,000 to 500,000 clones, roughly 87% of which appear only once. From germline, CDR1 is GTSNPN and CDR2 SVGIG (reference sequence). With 4 bases removed from V and 2 bases from J, the gap between germline ends came to 12 bases. The CDR3 has 13 residues. The sample was PBMCs or T cells enriched from blood (not recorded which). The receptor was isolated from a woman in her thirties or forties with acute COVID-19. This chain uses TRBV30 with TRBJ2-7, with D possibly being TRBD2 (5 bases). CDR3 sequence reads: CAWIIPGTYEQYF. The CDR3 DNA reads as TGTGCCTGGATAATCCCCGGGACCTACGAGCAGTACTTC.